This passage covers 27 T cell receptor beta chains from one sample sequenced in a study of blood T cell repertoires in COVID-19. The table came from immunoSEQ multiplex PCR; TCRdb's copy has only in-frame clones and leaves some out. The sample includes about 210,000 clones, roughly 84% of them seen just once. The specimen was peripheral blood. These receptors all come from a woman of 80 years or more with acute or convalescent COVID-19.

V is TRBV24-1 and J is TRBJ1-2; 7 bases agree with TRBD1. The CDR3 is 13 amino acids. Losses at the gene ends were 12 bases for V and 2 bases for J; bases not matched to a gene: 8. Germline V gives CDR1 KGHDR, CDR2 SFDVKD. The CDR3 DNA reads TGTGCCTGTTCACGGGACAGCAACTATGGCTACACCTTC. This encodes CACSRDSNYGYTF.

Only one count was recorded for this clone. The V and J genes are TRBV18 and TRBJ2-2; D is ambiguous. Trimming took off 1 base at V and 4 bases at J, with 7 bases between the two ends. Germline CDR1 reads KGHSH; CDR2 reads LQKENI. This CDR3 contains 14 residues. This CDR3 is CASSPLVGTGELFF. The DNA of the CDR3 is TGTGCCAGCTCACCACTTGTCGGCACCGGGGAGCTGTTTTTT.

The CDR3 loop reads CASSIDRGTDTQYF. The CDR3 coding sequence is TGTGCCAGCAGCATCGACAGGGGGACAGATACGCAGTATTTT. The chain links TRBV5-5 to TRBJ2-3; TRBD1 matches 9 bases. CDR3 length: 14 residues. Germline CDR1 is SGHKS and CDR2 is YYEKEE (reference sequence). Unmatched junction bases numbered 3, after V lost 4 bases and J lost 3 bases.

This clone was seen only a few times. The CDR3, as DNA: TGTGCCAGCAGCTACAGGGGAAGTGGGGAGCAGTACTTC. Translating gives CASSYRGSGEQYF. The chain combines TRBV7-3 with TRBJ2-7; 7 bases line up with TRBD1. V was clipped by 4 bases and J by 7 bases; unmatched bases: 7. Germline V gene data show CDR1 as SGHTA and CDR2 as FQGTGA. This CDR3 contains 13 residues.

Written as DNA, the CDR3 is TGTGCCAGCGGGACAGGGAAAAACATTCAGTACTTC. Translated, it gives CASGTGKNIQYF. The genes are TRBV2 and TRBJ2-4; 9 nucleotides align to TRBD1. Germline-derived CDR1 and CDR2 are SNHLY and FYNNEI. The CDR3 covers 12 residues. V gave up 8 bases and J gave up 4 bases; unmatched junction bases: 0.

The genes are TRBV5-1 and TRBJ2-7; 8 bases align to TRBD1. Trimming cost V 4 bases and J 5 bases; bases outside gene matches: 8. The CDR3 has 14 residues. In germline, CDR1 is SGHRS, CDR2 YFSETQ. The CDR3 DNA reads as TGCGCCAGCAGCGATTTGACAGGGGCGGACGAGCAGTACTTC. This encodes CASSDLTGADEQYF.

The chain joins TRBV6-5 to TRBJ1-2, with 10 bases fitting TRBD1. CDR3 length: 13 amino acids. V lost 10 bases and J lost 7; bases outside the gene matches: 9. CDR1 is MNHEY, CDR2 SVGAGI, per germline. CDR3 sequence reads: CATRQGAGVGYTF. As DNA, the CDR3 is TGTGCCACCAGACAGGGGGCCGGAGTTGGCTACACCTTC.

Here the CDR3 DNA reads TGTGCCAGCAGCATAGAGGAGGGTTACACTGAAGCTTTCTTT. Its protein is CASSIEEGYTEAFF. The chain uses TRBV2 and TRBJ1-1; no clear D. Trimming took 6 bases from V and 3 from J, leaving 14 bases between them. Per germline, CDR1 SNHLY and CDR2 FYNNEI. The CDR3 is 14 residues long.

This clone showed up just a few times. V and J are TRBV7-9 and TRBJ2-3; 9 nucleotides align to TRBD1. J lost 4 bases, V lost 6 bases, and 11 bases had no gene match. Per the germline V gene, CDR1 is SEHNR and CDR2 is FQNEAQ (reference sequence). The CDR3 spans 16 residues. CDR3 region: CASSYQQGARPDTQYF. The CDR3 DNA reads as TGTGCCAGCAGTTATCAACAGGGGGCGCGCCCAGATACGCAGTATTTT.

The chain recombines TRBV5-1 with TRBJ2-5, with TRBD2 matching 7 bases. With 4 bases clipped from V and 4 bases from J, the junction kept 10 bases outside the gene matches. Germline V gene data show CDR1 as SGHRS and CDR2 as YFSETQ. The CDR3 runs 15 residues. Here the CDR3 reads CASSPFRGGPETQYF. The DNA of the CDR3 is TGCGCCAGCAGCCCGTTCCGCGGGGGTCCAGAGACCCAGTACTTC.

V and J are TRBV30 and TRBJ2-1; TRBD1 matches 9 bases. Germline CDR1 GTSNPN, CDR2 SVGIG (reference sequence). J gave up 2 bases and V 7 bases, and 9 bases lay outside the gene matches. This CDR3 is 15 amino acids long. The chain's CDR3 is CAFGQGLGAYNEQFF. The CDR3 region has the DNA TGTGCCTTCGGACAGGGGCTCGGCGCCTACAATGAGCAGTTCTTC.

The V gene is TRBV18, the J gene TRBJ1-2; D perhaps matches TRBD1 (6 bases). Trimming took off 6 bases at V and 7 bases at J, with 18 bases between the two ends. There are 14 residues in the CDR3. Germline CDR1 is KGHSH and CDR2 is LQKENI. CDR3 in amino acids: CASSQDQDSPGYTF. In DNA, the CDR3 is TGTGCCAGCTCCCAAGATCAGGACAGCCCTGGCTACACCTTC.

This rearrangement joins TRBV14 to TRBJ2-7; D is ambiguous. Germline CDR1 SGHDN, CDR2 FVKESK. V shed 3 bases and J shed 9 bases, with 18 bases lying between them. The CDR3 totals 14 residues. The CDR3 reads CASSHFVPGAMQYF. CDR3 coding DNA: TGTGCCAGCAGCCATTTTGTCCCCGGAGCGATGCAGTACTTC.

This clone turned up a few times. The chain combines TRBV5-1 with TRBJ1-4; D gene uncertain. This CDR3 region has 14 residues. Looked up from germline, CDR1 is SGHRS and CDR2 is YFSETQ. With 4 bases removed from V and 7 bases from J, the gap between germline ends came to 14 bases. CDR3 in DNA: TGCGCCAGCAGCCGTCAGACCGAGGGTGAAAAACTGTTTTTT. It specifies CASSRQTEGEKLFF.

Worth noting for this clone: At the DNA level, this CDR3 is encoded by other sequences in the same sample as well. The chain has TRBV7-2 and TRBJ1-1; no firm D call. With 2 bases removed from V and 1 base from J, the gap between germline ends came to 8 bases. The CDR3 extends over 14 amino acids. Germline values: CDR1 SGHTA, CDR2 FQGNSA. In nucleotides, the CDR3 is TGTGCCAGCAGCTTATATGGCCAGAACACTGAAGCTTTCTTT. This gives the protein CASSLYGQNTEAFF.

The rearrangement links TRBV7-2 to TRBJ1-5; 8 bases agree with TRBD1. J lost 4 bases, V lost 1 base, and 6 bases had no gene match. The CDR3 sequence is 16 residues long. Germline V CDR1 and CDR2: SGHTA, FQGNSA. CDR3 sequence (DNA): TGTGCCAGCAGCTTAGGACAGGGGATAAGGAATCAGCCCCAGCATTTT. Translated, it gives CASSLGQGIRNQPQHF.

V gene TRBV11-2 combines with J gene TRBJ2-3; 11 bases align to TRBD2. The V segment lost 1 base and the J segment 4 bases; nucleotides outside the gene matches: 4. CDR1 SGHAT and CDR2 FQNNGV come from the germline V gene. The CDR3 runs to 16 residues. The CDR3 here is CASSLGVAGGADTQYF. The CDR3 nucleotides read TGTGCCAGCAGCTTAGGGGTAGCGGGAGGGGCAGATACGCAGTATTTT.

The chain is built from TRBV18 and TRBJ2-5; unclear D gene. The germline V and J ends were trimmed by 2 bases and 2 bases, with 6 bases remaining between them. The CDR3 contains 13 residues. Germline V gives CDR1 KGHSH, CDR2 LQKENI. CDR3 in amino acids: CASSPARQETQYF. In DNA, the CDR3 is TGTGCCAGCTCACCAGCCCGGCAAGAGACCCAGTACTTC.

The V gene is TRBV7-9, the J gene TRBJ2-5, with 8 nucleotides matching TRBD1. The J segment lost 2 bases and the V segment lost 4 bases, leaving 3 bases of the junction unmatched. This CDR3 has 14 amino acids. Germline CDR1 reads SEHNR; CDR2 reads FQNEAQ (reference sequence). The CDR3 sequence: CASSSRTGQETQYF. CDR3 sequence (DNA): TGTGCCAGCAGCTCCCGGACAGGGCAAGAGACCCAGTACTTC.

This clone was observed once. The V and J genes are TRBV5-5 and TRBJ2-7; D may be TRBD1 (6 bases). Trimming pared 2 bases from V and 1 base from J, leaving 13 bases between. Looked up from germline, CDR1 is SGHKS and CDR2 is YYEKEE (reference sequence). The CDR3 is 15 residues long. The CDR3: CASSFAGTLSYEQYF. The CDR3 DNA reads TGTGCCAGCAGCTTTGCCGGGACACTTTCCTACGAGCAGTACTTC.

The chain has TRBV5-1 and TRBJ2-3; TRBD2 agrees at 14 bases. The CDR3 has 18 amino acids. From germline, CDR1 is SGHRS and CDR2 YFSETQ. V trimming: 2 bases; J trimming: 0 bases; junction bases outside the gene matches: 5. CDR3 nucleotide sequence: TGCGCCAGCAGCTTACTGGGACTAGCGGGGGCTAGCACAGATACGCAGTATTTT. Translation: CASSLLGLAGASTDTQYF. Drawing the rest from reference TRBV5-1 and TRBJ2-3, the complete variable domain is KAGVTQTPRYLIKTRGQQVTLSCSPISGHRSVSWYQQTPGQGLQFLFEYFSETQRNKGNFPGRFSGRQFSNSRSEMNVSTLELGDSALYLCASSLLGLAGASTDTQYFGPGTRLTVL.

This chain connects TRBV19 to TRBJ2-2, with a weak D call TRBD1 (5 bases). This CDR3 has 14 residues. CDR1 and CDR2 from the germline V gene are LNHDA and SQIVND (reference sequence). Trimming stripped 10 bases from V and 2 bases from J, with 14 bases between. Here the CDR3 reads CATPDRSNTGELFF. CDR3 in DNA: TGTGCCACTCCCGACAGAAGTAACACCGGGGAGCTGTTTTTT.

A single count supports this clone. The rearrangement uses TRBV27 and TRBJ1-1; no definite D call. This CDR3 spans 15 amino acids. Looked up from germline, CDR1 is MNHEY and CDR2 is SMNVEV (reference sequence). Between the trimmed V and J ends, which lost 2 bases and 1 base, there was a span of 11 bases. CDR3 DNA sequence: TGTGCCAGCAGTTTAAGAGCGGCGTCGAACACTGAAGCTTTCTTT. Translated: CASSLRAASNTEAFF.

This clone was observed a handful of times. One junction end disagrees with the germline gene, perhaps due to a read error. This chain joins TRBV30 and TRBJ1-1; 7 bases are shared with TRBD1. Germline CDR1 is GTSNPN and CDR2 is SVGIG (reference sequence). This CDR3 comprises 13 residues. The CDR3: CAWSVRGSVADRF. Here the CDR3 DNA reads TGTGCCTGGAGTGTTCGGGGATCGGTGGCGGACAGGTTT. Full variable domain (remainder filled in from reference TRBV30 and TRBJ1-1): SQTIHQWPATLVQPVGSPLSLECTVEGTSNPNLYWYRQAAGRGLQLLFYSVGIGQISSEVPQNLSASRPQDRQFILSSKKLLLSDSGFYLCAWSVRGSVADRFGQGTRLTVV.

The gene calls are TRBV27 and TRBJ1-1; D is unclear. Per the germline V gene, CDR1 is MNHEY and CDR2 is SMNVEV (reference sequence). CDR3 length: 13 residues. Trimming removed 8 bases from V and 0 bases from J, with 10 bases in between. The CDR3 region is CASARPMNTEAFF. DNA for the CDR3: TGTGCCAGCGCTAGACCAATGAACACTGAAGCTTTCTTT.

This sequence joins TRBV7-2 and TRBJ2-1, with D possibly being TRBD1 (5 bases). Germline lookup yields CDR1 SGHTA and CDR2 FQGNSA. This CDR3 is built from 12 residues. V gave up 5 bases and J gave up 9 bases, with 11 bases separating them. The CDR3, as DNA: TGTGCCAGCAGCCTGTTTAGGGGTGAGCAGTTCTTC. Translated: CASSLFRGEQFF.

The genes are TRBV5-1 and TRBJ2-5; D is unclear. V was trimmed by 0 bases and J by 2 bases, leaving 8 bases between them. In germline, CDR1 is SGHRS, CDR2 YFSETQ. The CDR3 covers 14 residues. The CDR3: CASSLDHYQETQYF. CDR3 sequence (DNA): TGCGCCAGCAGCTTGGATCACTATCAAGAGACCCAGTACTTC.